This entry lists 29 T cell receptor beta chains sequenced from one sample in a study of CD8 T cells in ankylosing spondylitis. Using its own MiXCR run on the 5' RACE reads, TCRdb lists one record per CDR3 protein. The sample has about 270,000 distinct CDR3 sequences; approximately 30% are singletons. The specimen sequenced was blood, either unsorted or a sorted T cell fraction (not recorded which). All receptors come from a male donor with ankylosing spondylitis or in good health (not recorded which).

This clonotype was observed a few times. This CDR3 reads CASSWGTENTEAFF. The CDR3 DNA reads as TGCGCCAGCAGCTGGGGGACGGAGAACACTGAAGCTTTCTTT. The chain couples TRBV5-1 to TRBJ1-1, with D possibly matching TRBD1 (5 bases). Germline values: CDR1 SGHRS, CDR2 YFSETQ. The CDR3 is 14 residues long. V lost 3 bases and J 1 base, leaving 10 bases between the germline ends.

DNA of the CDR3: TGCAGTGCTCCGCCGACTAGCGGGGGAGGGACCCAGTACTTC. Protein sequence: CSAPPTSGGGTQYF. The rearrangement joins TRBV20-1 to TRBJ2-5, with 12 bases lining up with TRBD2. The CDR3 length is 14 residues. J lost 7 bases, V lost 5 bases, and 8 bases had no gene match. Germline-derived CDR1 and CDR2 are DFQATT and SNEGSKA (reference sequence).

The chain links TRBV3-1 to TRBJ2-1; 8 positions agree with TRBD2. The germline CDR1 and CDR2 sequences are LGHDT and YNNKEL (reference sequence). The CDR3 consists of 12 residues. V was pared by 10 bases and J by 15 bases, with 14 bases of the junction left unmatched. CDR3 sequence: CATGLSGGRSFF. The CDR3 DNA reads TGTGCCACCGGACTAAGCGGGGGTCGGTCGTTCTTC.

The V call is TRBV11-3, the J call TRBJ2-7; 7 bases agree with TRBD1. The V gene's germline CDR1 is SGHNT and CDR2 YENEEA. Trimming took 3 bases from V and 2 from J; bases not matched to a gene: 7. There are 15 residues in the CDR3. The CDR3 coding sequence is TGTGCCAGCAGCTTTGCGGCAGGGGGACCCTACGAGCAGTACTTC. This encodes CASSFAAGGPYEQYF.

The chain recombines TRBV27 with TRBJ1-6; D is perhaps TRBD1 (6 bases). Germline V gene lookup returns CDR1 MNHEY and CDR2 SMNVEV (reference sequence). V lost 2 bases and J lost 9, with 14 bases in between. There are 15 residues in the CDR3. The CDR3 reads CASSLVQGSGSPLHF. The CDR3 coding sequence is TGTGCCAGCAGTTTAGTGCAGGGGAGTGGTTCACCCCTCCACTTT.

In this sample, this clonotype turned up a few times. The V call is TRBV5-5, the J call TRBJ1-1; 9 positions match TRBD1. The CDR3 length is 16 residues. The germline CDR1 and CDR2 sequences are SGHKS and YYEKEE (reference sequence). Trimming removed 4 bases from V and 5 bases from J; junction bases left unmatched: 12. Here the CDR3 reads CASSPPGVQGATEAFF. In DNA, the CDR3 is TGTGCCAGCAGCCCGCCCGGCGTACAGGGGGCGACTGAAGCTTTCTTT.

The chain is built from TRBV9 and TRBJ1-4; 7 bases are a match to TRBD1. Germline V gene sequence: CDR1 SGDLS, CDR2 YYNGEE. With 3 bases clipped from V and 7 bases from J, the junction kept 0 bases outside the gene matches. CDR3 length: 12 residues. CDR3 DNA: TGTGCCAGCAGCGGACAGGGTGAAAAACTGTTTTTT. This gives the protein CASSGQGEKLFF. The whole variable domain, filled in from reference TRBV9 and TRBJ1-4, reads DSGVTQTPKHLITATGQRVTLRCSPRSGDLSVYWYQQSLDQGLQFLIQYYNGEERAKGNILERFSAQQFPDLHSELNLSSLELGDSALYFCASSGQGEKLFFGSGTQLSVL.

This clonotype appeared a few times. The chain carries TRBV6-1 and TRBJ1-5; 8 nucleotides align to TRBD1. Germline CDR1 is MNHNS and CDR2 is SASEGT. V shed 6 bases and J 7 bases; nucleotides not matched to a gene: 11. This CDR3 spans 15 amino acids. The CDR3 nucleotides read TGTGCCAGCAGCCAAGGACAGGGTAGGCCGCAGCCCCAGCATTTT. The encoded protein is CASSQGQGRPQPQHF.

This clonotype was recorded a few times. The V and J genes are TRBV15 and TRBJ1-1; no clear D. The germline V and J ends were trimmed by 0 bases and 11 bases, with 22 bases remaining between them. Germline CDR1 and CDR2: LNHNV and YYDKDF (reference sequence). CDR3 size: 16 residues. CDR3 in DNA: TGTGCCACCAGCAGAGATTTGGGGTTTGCCCCCCAGACGGCTTTCTTT. Protein product: CATSRDLGFAPQTAFF.

This rearrangement joins TRBV5-1 to TRBJ2-3; D possibly uses TRBD1 or TRBD2 (5 bases each). Germline assignment: CDR1 SGHRS and CDR2 YFSETQ. V lost 4 bases and J 2 bases, leaving 11 bases between the germline ends. The CDR3 length is 14 residues. The CDR3 spells CASSDGTPTDTQYF. As DNA, the CDR3 is TGCGCCAGCAGCGATGGGACCCCCACAGATACGCAGTATTTT.

There are a few counts of this clonotype. The chain employs TRBV5-1 and TRBJ2-6; 7 bases match TRBD2. CDR1 and CDR2 (germline): SGHRS, YFSETQ. There are 17 residues in the CDR3. V lost 4 bases to trimming and J lost 0 bases; unmatched junction nucleotides: 7. CDR3 protein: CASSSGLDLSGANVLTF. The CDR3 DNA reads as TGCGCCAGCAGCAGCGGACTAGACCTCTCTGGGGCCAACGTCCTGACTTTC.

In its sample, this clonotype was seen a few times. This sequence joins TRBV6-5 and TRBJ1-2; weak D call: TRBD1 (6 bases). V lost 8 bases to trimming and J lost 4 bases, with 14 bases between them. In germline, CDR1 is MNHEY, CDR2 SVGAGI. This CDR3 spans 13 amino acids. The CDR3 nucleotides read TGTGCCAGCGGTTTGGGGGGCGGCTATGGCTACACCTTC. Its protein is CASGLGGGYGYTF.

The chain carries TRBV5-1 and TRBJ2-3; D might be TRBD2 (6 bases). CDR1 SGHRS and CDR2 YFSETQ come from the germline V gene. This CDR3 is 14 amino acids long. The V end lost 5 bases, the J end lost 6 bases, and 16 bases lay between the germline ends. CDR3 protein: CASREGPSSDTQYF. CDR3 nucleotide sequence: TGCGCCAGCAGGGAGGGGCCTTCTTCCGATACGCAGTATTTT. Full variable domain (outside the CDR3, taken from reference TRBV5-1 and TRBJ2-3): KAGVTQTPRYLIKTRGQQVTLSCSPISGHRSVSWYQQTPGQGLQFLFEYFSETQRNKGNFPGRFSGRQFSNSRSEMNVSTLELGDSALYLCASREGPSSDTQYFGPGTRLTVL.

This clonotype has a single count. The rearrangement links TRBV7-2 to TRBJ2-3, with D possibly matching TRBD2 (5 bases). The germline V and J ends were trimmed by 2 bases and 3 bases, with 12 bases remaining between them. The CDR3 consists of 15 residues. CDR1 and CDR2 from the germline V gene are SGHTA and FQGNSA. CDR3 region: CASSLNVRATDTQYF. The CDR3 coding sequence is TGTGCCAGCAGCTTAAATGTGCGGGCTACAGATACGCAGTATTTT.

This clonotype was observed a handful of times. V is TRBV29-1 and J is TRBJ1-1; D is unclear. The CDR3 contains 9 residues. Trimming removed 4 bases from V and 9 bases from J, with 6 bases in between. Germline CDR1 SQVTM, CDR2 ANQGSEA. The CDR3: CSVAPQAFF. DNA for the CDR3: TGCAGCGTTGCACCCCAAGCTTTCTTT. The full variable domain, its missing parts supplied by reference TRBV29-1 and TRBJ1-1, is SAVISQKPSRDICQRGTSLTIQCQVDSQVTMMFWYRQQPGQSLTLIATANQGSEATYESGFVIDKFPISRPNLTFSTLTVSNMSPEDSSIYLCSVAPQAFFGQGTRLTVV.

This clonotype appeared a single time. This chain uses TRBV9 with TRBJ2-3; TRBD1 matches at 8 bases. CDR1 and CDR2 (germline): SGDLS, YYNGEE. The V and J ends lost 4 bases and 3 bases, in that order; junction bases with no gene match: 4. The CDR3 contains 14 residues. CDR3 sequence reads: CASSLRTGTDTQYF. Here the CDR3 DNA reads TGTGCCAGCAGCCTTCGGACAGGGACAGATACGCAGTATTTT. The full variable domain, completed using reference TRBV9 and TRBJ2-3, is DSGVTQTPKHLITATGQRVTLRCSPRSGDLSVYWYQQSLDQGLQFLIQYYNGEERAKGNILERFSAQQFPDLHSELNLSSLELGDSALYFCASSLRTGTDTQYFGPGTRLTVL.

This clonotype was detected a few times. This rearrangement joins TRBV20-1 to TRBJ2-1; D perhaps matches TRBD2 (5 bases). The CDR3 spans 12 residues. Germline CDR1 and CDR2: DFQATT and SNEGSKA (reference sequence). V gave up 3 bases and J gave up 6 bases, with 9 bases separating them. CDR3 bases: TGCAGTGCTAGTCTAGCCCCCAATGAGCAGTTCTTC. This translates into CSASLAPNEQFF.

V gene TRBV7-2 combines with J gene TRBJ2-1; unclear D gene. The V end was cut by 5 bases, the J end by 8 bases, with 13 bases between. CDR3 size: 13 residues. From germline, CDR1 is SGHTA and CDR2 FQGNSA. The CDR3 nucleotides are TGTGCCAGCAGCCCCTCCGGTCCGGATGAGCAGTTCTTC. As protein: CASSPSGPDEQFF.

V and J are TRBV29-1 and TRBJ2-7, with 9 positions matching TRBD1. The trim removed 0 bases at V and 6 bases at J, leaving 15 bases unmatched. From germline, CDR1 is SQVTM and CDR2 ANQGSEA. The CDR3 sequence is 17 residues long. CDR3 protein: CSVEDFRLWDRVIEQYF. CDR3 bases: TGCAGCGTTGAAGATTTTCGTCTTTGGGACAGGGTCATCGAGCAGTACTTC.

This clonotype was recorded once. CDR3 sequence (DNA): TGTCCCCGAGCGGGGGGGCCGGGAGATACGCAGTATTTT. Translating gives CPRAGGPGDTQYF. The chain links TRBV10-3 to TRBJ2-3; 10 nucleotides agree with TRBD2. Germline CDR1 is ENHRY and CDR2 is SYGVKD. The CDR3 length is 13 residues.

This clonotype was counted a few times. CDR3 in DNA: TGCAGCGCCCGAGCGCGACAGGCGGCAAACACTGAAGCTTTCTTT. It encodes CSARARQAANTEAFF. The chain employs TRBV29-1 and TRBJ1-1; possibly TRBD1 for D (6 bases). Trimming pared 7 bases from V and 2 bases from J, leaving 20 bases between. The CDR3 has 15 amino acids. From germline, CDR1 is SQVTM and CDR2 ANQGSEA.

This clonotype was observed a few times. V usage is TRBV9 and J usage is TRBJ2-3; no clear D. In germline, CDR1 is SGDLS, CDR2 YYNGEE. Trimming removed 3 bases from V and 0 bases from J, with 8 bases in between. CDR3 size: 14 residues. The chain's CDR3 is CASSERTSTDTQYF. The CDR3 DNA reads TGTGCCAGCAGCGAGAGAACTAGCACAGATACGCAGTATTTT.

The chain employs TRBV12-3 or TRBV12-4 and TRBJ1-1; no reliable D call. This CDR3 is built from 13 residues. The ends were cut back, 7 bases at V and 1 base at J, with 10 bases in the middle. DNA for the CDR3: TGTGCCAGCACTACTTCAGAGAACACTGAAGCTTTCTTT. This encodes CASTTSENTEAFF.

This chain connects TRBV12-3 or TRBV12-4 to TRBJ2-7; 16 bases match TRBD2. The CDR3 contains 17 residues. V dropped 3 bases and J dropped 3; count of bases not matched to a gene: 5. CDR3 bases: TGTGCCAGCAGTTTGGGGACTAGCGGGGGGGGTTTCTACGAGCAGTACTTC. It yields the protein CASSLGTSGGGFYEQYF.

This clonotype has more than one count but fewer than ten. This sequence joins TRBV25-1 and TRBJ2-1, with D perhaps TRBD1 (6 bases). The CDR3 is 15 residues long. The ends were cut back, 0 bases at V and 6 bases at J, with 12 bases in the middle. CDR1 and CDR2 from the germline V gene are MGHDK and SYGVNS. CDR3 sequence (DNA): TGTGCCAGCAGTGAATATAAACAGGGCGGCAATGAGCAGTTCTTC. Protein product: CASSEYKQGGNEQFF.

Written as DNA, the CDR3 is TGCAGCGTTGGAGGGACTAGCGGGGGCCTGAGAACCGGGGAGCTGTTTTTT. This encodes CSVGGTSGGLRTGELFF. This chain joins TRBV29-1 and TRBJ2-2, with TRBD2 identical over 14 bases. Per the germline V gene, CDR1 is SQVTM and CDR2 is ANQGSEA. Trimming cost V 4 bases and J 5 bases; bases outside gene matches: 9. This CDR3 is 17 amino acids long.

This clonotype was observed a handful of times. Its ends do not fully match the called genes, so a read error is possible. The chain uses TRBV6-5 and TRBJ1-3, with D unresolved. The CDR3 runs 13 residues. Germline values: CDR1 MNHEY, CDR2 SVGAGI. The chain's CDR3 is CASSYEAGHTIYF. The CDR3 nucleotides are TGTGCCAGCAGTTACGAGGCTGGACACACCATATATTTT.

The CDR3 sequence is CAISESSQGPGEQFF. The CDR3 DNA follows: TGTGCCATCAGTGAGTCGTCACAGGGGCCGGGTGAGCAGTTCTTC. The chain links TRBV10-3 to TRBJ2-1; 7 bases are a match to TRBD1. Germline-derived CDR1 and CDR2 are ENHRY and SYGVKD. The length of the CDR3 is 15 residues. The junction had 8 bases not matched to a gene; V was cut back by 0 bases and J by 9 bases.

This clonotype was counted between two and nine times. The J gene is TRBJ1-4, the V gene TRBV5-5; a possible D gene is TRBD1 (5 bases). V lost 4 bases to trimming and J lost 5 bases, with 15 bases between them. Germline V gene sequence: CDR1 SGHKS, CDR2 YYEKEE (reference sequence). This CDR3 has 15 amino acids. CDR3 bases: TGTGCCAGCAGCGCAAACCGGGACGGCAATGAAAAACTGTTTTTT. It codes for CASSANRDGNEKLFF. Complete variable domain (other parts from reference TRBV5-5 and TRBJ1-4): DAGVTQSPTHLIKTRGQQVTLRCSPISGHKSVSWYQQVLGQGPQFIFQYYEKEERGRGNFPDRFSARQFPNYSSELNVNALLLGDSALYLCASSANRDGNEKLFFGSGTQLSVL.